The T cell receptor beta chain described here comes from a study of shared clonotypes between healthy human individuals. It was about 180 ng DNA, 31,000 or so T cell genomes, that sorted-subset replicate PCRs used. Sequencing used immunoSEQ multiplex PCR; TCRdb keeps in-frame clones, though not all of them. The repertoire holds about 1,800,000 clones, with about 95% as singletons. The V gene's germline CDR1 is MGHRA and CDR2 YSYEKL. V was pared by 1 base and J by 1 base, with 11 bases between. The CDR3 loop spans 15 amino acids. CD45RO-negative cells were positively selected for CCR7, leaving out terminally differentiated effector memory CD45RA+ cells. HIV-negative, healthy adults without recent acute infections or vaccinations were the donors.

This TCR derives from a man younger than 35 in good health. Sequenced material: naive CD8+ T cells sorted from blood. This sequence joins TRBV4-1 and TRBJ2-7, with no clear D. DNA for the CDR3: TGCGCCAGCAGCCAAGTTTTCTCAGGTTCCTACGAGCAGTACTTC. It specifies CASSQVFSGSYEQYF.